This entry features one T cell receptor (beta chain) sequence. Those enrolled, adults aged roughly 18 to 90 years, came from some 23 US areas. This specimen belongs to a study of blood T cell repertoires in COVID-19. Data came from immunoSEQ multiplex PCR; TCRdb stores just in-frame clones and leaves some out. The table has more than 250,000 clones, roughly 80% seen once. The length of the CDR3 is 14 residues. The V gene lost 5 bases and the J gene lost 2 bases, with 12 bases spanning the gap. The V gene's germline CDR1 is SEHNR and CDR2 FQNEAQ (reference sequence). The specimen was PBMCs or T cells enriched from blood (not recorded which). This sequence joins TRBV7-9 and TRBJ1-2; no clear D gene. The clonotype comes from a man aged 35 to 55 who had been exposed to COVID-19. In DNA form, the CDR3 reads TGTGCCAGCAGCCTCCTCTCGGAGAACTATGGCTACACCTTC. This codes for CASSLLSENYGYTF. The variable domain in full, completed from reference TRBV7-9 and TRBJ1-2, reads DTGVSQNPRHKITKRGQNVTFRCDPISEHNRLYWYRQTLGQGPEFLTYFQNEAQLEKSRLLSDRFSAERPKGSFSTLEIQRTEQGDSAMYLCASSLLSENYGYTFGSGTRLTVV.